The clone carrying this TCR beta chain came up many times. Amplification of the TCR beta CDR3 (from genomic DNA) was done by two-round multiplex PCR. Primers (each specific to one TRBV or TRBJ gene) were used in first-round PCR. TCRdb re-called the multiplex PCR reads through MiXCR, storing one row per CDR3 protein. The table includes roughly 25,000 distinct CDR3 sequences, about 30% detected once. The data were taken from a study of prognosis after radiotherapy for stage I lung cancer. Trimming took off 4 bases at V and 3 bases at J, with 10 bases between the two ends. From germline, CDR1 is LGHNA and CDR2 YNFKEQ. This CDR3 contains 13 residues.

The specimen comprised PBMCs, sampled before or after stereotactic body radiation therapy (not recorded which). This chain links TRBV4-2 with TRBJ2-7, with no clear D. This receptor was identified in a donor at least 50 years old with non-small cell lung cancer. The CDR3 DNA follows: TGTGCCAGCAGCCTTGGGTTCGACTACGAGCAGTACTTC. Protein product: CASSLGFDYEQYF.